A single sample gave rise to the 28 T cell receptor beta chains below, sequenced in a study of blood T cell repertoires in COVID-19. Only in-frame clones appear in the TCRdb table, and some are missing; sequencing was by immunoSEQ multiplex PCR. The sample lists about 190,000 clones, around 85% occurring once. What was sequenced was peripheral blood. Source of these receptors: a man aged 50-60 years who had recovered from COVID-19.

This chain's CDR3 is CASSPGLAGKNEQYF. CDR3 DNA sequence: TGTGCCAGCTCACCAGGACTAGCGGGAAAGAACGAGCAGTACTTC. The J gene is TRBJ2-7, the V gene TRBV18, with 12 bases matching TRBD2. The CDR3 loop spans 15 amino acids. Looked up from germline, CDR1 is KGHSH and CDR2 is LQKENI. The trim removed 2 bases at V and 5 bases at J, leaving 4 bases unmatched.

This clone was counted once. The germline gene is not matched at one end of the junction; a read error may be the cause. The chain uses TRBV18 and TRBJ2-1, with 11 positions matching TRBD1. The CDR3 extends over 20 amino acids. Germline CDR1 and CDR2: KGHSH and LQKENI. In nucleotides, the CDR3 is TGCGCCAGCTCACGTTCGCCGGGACAGGGGGACTGGAGTACGTACAATGAGCAGTTCTTC. Its translation: CASSRSPGQGDWSTYNEQFF.

CDR3 loop: CASSSAGSYNEQFF. CDR3 DNA: TGTGCCAGTAGCTCGGCGGGAAGCTACAATGAGCAGTTCTTC. This rearrangement joins TRBV19 to TRBJ2-1; tentative D call: TRBD2 (6 bases). CDR1 and CDR2 (germline): LNHDA, SQIVND (reference sequence). The V end was cut by 6 bases, the J end by 3 bases, with 12 bases between. The length of the CDR3 is 14 residues.

This CDR3 reads CASSLGRRENTGELFF. CDR3 nucleotide sequence: TGTGCCAGCAGCTTAGGTCGGCGGGAGAACACCGGGGAGCTGTTTTTT. This chain joins TRBV7-8 and TRBJ2-2; a weak D match, TRBD2 (6 bases). The CDR3 covers 16 residues. Germline loops: CDR1 SGHVS, CDR2 FQNEAQ. Trimming removed 1 base at V and 1 base at J, with 10 bases between.

This clone was observed a single time. This chain connects TRBV19 to TRBJ1-1, with 8 positions matching TRBD1. The CDR3 runs 13 residues. J gave up 10 bases and V 5 bases, and 9 bases lay outside the gene matches. Germline CDR1 and CDR2: LNHDA and SQIVND (reference sequence). The CDR3 here is CASSPTRTGIAFF. CDR3 nucleotides: TGTGCCAGTAGTCCGACCCGGACAGGGATAGCTTTCTTT. The variable domain in full, with the rest retrieved from reference TRBV19 and TRBJ1-1, is DGGITQSPKYLFRKEGQNVTLSCEQNLNHDAMYWYRQDPGQGLRLIYYSQIVNDFQKGDIAEGYSVSREKKESFPLTVTSAQKNPTAFYLCASSPTRTGIAFFGQGTRLTVV.

V is TRBV21-1 and J is TRBJ2-3; the table's D call, TRBD2, was not checked against the DNA. TRBV21-1 is flagged as a pseudogene. The CDR3 spans 16 residues. The chain's CDR3 is CASSPAAGLCSDTQYF. In DNA form, the CDR3 reads TGTGCCAGCAGCCCCGCAGCGGGGCTCTGTTCAGATACGCAGTATTTT.

This clone appeared a single time. This rearrangement joins TRBV18 to TRBJ2-7; 11 bases match TRBD2. Losses at the gene ends were 6 bases for V and 3 bases for J; bases not matched to a gene: 7. The CDR3 covers 15 residues. From germline, CDR1 is KGHSH and CDR2 LQKENI. CDR3 nucleotide sequence: TGTGCCAGCTCGCCTTCCGGGACTAGCGGCTACGAGCAGTACTTC. It codes for CASSPSGTSGYEQYF.

The J gene is TRBJ2-7, the V gene TRBV5-1; 10 bases align to TRBD2. Germline V gives CDR1 SGHRS, CDR2 YFSETQ. The J segment lost 4 bases and the V segment lost 4 bases, leaving 17 bases of the junction unmatched. This CDR3 region has 18 residues. CDR3 nucleotide sequence: TGCGCCAGCAGCCTCCGGACTAGCGGTTTCGAGCACAGTTACGAGCAGTACTTC. This translates into CASSLRTSGFEHSYEQYF. Full variable domain (missing parts from reference TRBV5-1 and TRBJ2-7): KAGVTQTPRYLIKTRGQQVTLSCSPISGHRSVSWYQQTPGQGLQFLFEYFSETQRNKGNFPGRFSGRQFSNSRSEMNVSTLELGDSALYLCASSLRTSGFEHSYEQYFGPGTRLTVT.

The rearrangement links TRBV7-9 to TRBJ2-3; tentative D call: TRBD1 (5 bases). Germline values: CDR1 SEHNR, CDR2 FQNEAQ (reference sequence). Deletions cut 0 bases from V and 4 bases from J, with 5 bases between. The CDR3 contains 13 residues. The CDR3 coding sequence is TGTGCCAGCAGCTTAGCAGGGGCAGATACGCAGTATTTT. Its translation is CASSLAGADTQYF. The complete variable domain, with remaining parts taken from reference TRBV7-9 and TRBJ2-3, reads DTGVSQNPRHKITKRGQNVTFRCDPISEHNRLYWYRQTLGQGPEFLTYFQNEAQLEKSRLLSDRFSAERPKGSFSTLEIQRTEQGDSAMYLCASSLAGADTQYFGPGTRLTVL.

This clone has just a few counts. The chain has TRBV28 and TRBJ1-2; D may be TRBD1 (5 bases). Germline V gene sequence: CDR1 MDHEN, CDR2 SYDVKM. The CDR3 runs 14 residues. Trimming stripped 7 bases from V and 4 bases from J, with 16 bases between. CDR3 protein: CASTLAGGTYGYTF. For the CDR3, the DNA is TGTGCCAGCACTCTGGCGGGGGGGACCTATGGCTACACCTTC.

V is TRBV10-1 and J is TRBJ2-2; weak D call: TRBD1 (5 bases). The CDR3 contains 16 residues. CDR1 is WNHNN, CDR2 SYGVQD, per germline (reference sequence). V lost 9 bases and J lost 5, with 22 bases in between. The CDR3 loop is CASYVGAGWKTGELFF. CDR3 bases: TGCGCCAGTTACGTAGGGGCAGGGTGGAAGACCGGGGAGCTGTTTTTT.

The chain combines TRBV5-1 with TRBJ1-1; D ambiguous. CDR3 length: 15 residues. CDR1 is SGHRS, CDR2 YFSETQ, per germline. The V end was cut by 1 base, the J end by 6 bases, with 16 bases between. CDR3: CASSLNPNPGSEAFF. The CDR3 DNA reads TGCGCCAGCAGCTTGAACCCCAATCCCGGTTCTGAAGCTTTCTTT.

The rearrangement joins TRBV7-8 to TRBJ1-2; unclear D gene. Germline CDR1 and CDR2: SGHVS and FQNEAQ. This CDR3 spans 15 amino acids. The V end lost 5 bases, the J end lost 2 bases, and 15 bases lay between the germline ends. The CDR3 DNA reads as TGTGCCAGCAGCCCACGCGGATTGTGGAACTATGGCTACACCTTC. Amino acids: CASSPRGLWNYGYTF.

The chain carries TRBV29-1 and TRBJ1-2; 9 nucleotides align to TRBD1. The CDR3 sequence is 11 residues long. Trimming cost V 4 bases and J 7 bases; bases outside gene matches: 1. Germline CDR1 and CDR2: SQVTM and ANQGSEA. CDR3: CSVGQGVGYTF. In nucleotides, the CDR3 is TGCAGCGTTGGACAGGGGGTTGGCTACACCTTC.

The rearrangement links TRBV6-5 to TRBJ2-3, with 8 bases aligning to TRBD2. V shed 0 bases, J shed 1 base, and the junction held 0 bases outside the gene matches. Germline values: CDR1 MNHEY, CDR2 SVGAGI. CDR3 length equals 15 residues. This CDR3 reads CASSYSTSGTDTQYF. The CDR3, as DNA: TGTGCCAGCAGTTACTCGACTAGCGGCACAGATACGCAGTATTTT.

The chain recombines TRBV29-1 with TRBJ2-3; unclear D gene. The CDR3 runs to 15 residues. Between the trimmed V and J ends, which lost 4 bases and 0 bases, there was a span of 14 bases. Looked up from germline, CDR1 is SQVTM and CDR2 is ANQGSEA. The chain's CDR3 is CSVVGVAASTDTQYF. CDR3 DNA sequence: TGCAGCGTTGTTGGAGTAGCAGCTAGCACAGATACGCAGTATTTT.

This clone was observed a few times. The rearrangement links TRBV7-6 to TRBJ2-5; D remains ambiguous. Germline V gene sequence: CDR1 SGHVS, CDR2 FNYEAQ. The CDR3 has 13 amino acids. The V end was cut by 6 bases, the J end by 3 bases, with 11 bases between. Here the CDR3 reads CASSLMREETQYF. As DNA, the CDR3 is TGTGCCAGCAGTCTAATGCGTGAAGAGACCCAGTACTTC.

CDR3 DNA: TGTGCCAGTACCCCATCGACTAGCTCCTACGAGCAGTACTTC. Translated: CASTPSTSSYEQYF. This sequence joins TRBV19 and TRBJ2-7; D perhaps matches TRBD2 (6 bases). V was clipped by 7 bases and J by 0 bases, with 13 bases between them. In germline, CDR1 is LNHDA, CDR2 SQIVND (reference sequence). This CDR3 is 14 amino acids long. Supplemented by reference TRBV19 and TRBJ2-7, the full variable domain reads DGGITQSPKYLFRKEGQNVTLSCEQNLNHDAMYWYRQDPGQGLRLIYYSQIVNDFQKGDIAEGYSVSREKKESFPLTVTSAQKNPTAFYLCASTPSTSSYEQYFGPGTRLTVT.

The chain couples TRBV29-1 to TRBJ1-2; the match to TRBD1 covers 8 bases. The V segment lost 4 bases and the J segment 5 bases; nucleotides outside the gene matches: 9. This CDR3 contains 14 residues. CDR1 is SQVTM, CDR2 ANQGSEA, per germline. The CDR3 DNA is TGCAGCGTTGGGGACAGGTGGAACGAGTATGGCTACACCTTC. Translation gives CSVGDRWNEYGYTF.

The V and J genes are TRBV9 and TRBJ2-1; TRBD2 agrees at 7 bases. The ends lost 4 bases at V and 6 bases at J; junction bases unmatched: 10. Looked up from germline, CDR1 is SGDLS and CDR2 is YYNGEE. There are 15 residues in the CDR3. The chain's CDR3 is CASSLMGGVGNEQFF. The CDR3 bases are TGTGCCAGCAGCCTAATGGGGGGGGTCGGCAATGAGCAGTTCTTC.

This chain joins TRBV19 and TRBJ2-1; 11 bases line up with TRBD2. CDR1 is LNHDA and CDR2 is SQIVND in the germline V gene (reference sequence). V was pared by 5 bases and J by 10 bases, with 4 bases of the junction left unmatched. This CDR3 region has 13 residues. The CDR3 bases are TGTGCCAGTAGTTTTCTAGCGGGAGGAGAGCAGTTCTTC. Residues: CASSFLAGGEQFF.

This clone occurred a few times. This chain joins TRBV6-5 and TRBJ2-7; 8 nucleotides line up with TRBD1. Germline trimming cut 5 bases from V and 7 bases from J; bases unmatched to any gene: 10. Germline loops: CDR1 MNHEY, CDR2 SVGAGI. The CDR3 spans 14 residues. The CDR3 sequence is CASSPDRGGLEQYF. The CDR3 coding sequence is TGTGCCAGCAGTCCCGACAGGGGCGGCCTGGAGCAGTACTTC.

The J gene is TRBJ2-1, the V gene TRBV9, with 13 nucleotides matching TRBD2. J was trimmed by 7 bases and V by 3 bases; bases with no gene match: 10. The CDR3 has 17 amino acids. Looked up from germline, CDR1 is SGDLS and CDR2 is YYNGEE. CDR3 DNA sequence: TGTGCCAGCAGCGCTGGACTAGCGGGAGTGGCGTGGAATGAGCAGTTCTTC. Its protein product is CASSAGLAGVAWNEQFF.

There are a few counts of this clone. The rearrangement joins TRBV24-1 to TRBJ1-5; D remains ambiguous. With 2 bases removed from V and 4 bases from J, the gap between germline ends came to 5 bases. CDR1 is KGHDR and CDR2 is SFDVKD in the germline V gene. CDR3 length: 13 residues. For the CDR3, the DNA is TGTGCCACCAGTGATTACGGGAATCAGCCCCAGCATTTT. It translates to CATSDYGNQPQHF.

The V gene is TRBV19, the J gene TRBJ2-1; D is perhaps TRBD2 (5 bases). Germline loops: CDR1 LNHDA, CDR2 SQIVND (reference sequence). V shed 5 bases and J shed 10 bases, with 21 bases lying between them. This CDR3 is built from 15 residues. The CDR3 is CASSPSRGSLSEQFF. CDR3 nucleotides: TGTGCCAGTAGTCCCAGCAGAGGGTCCCTAAGCGAGCAGTTCTTC.

The rearrangement links TRBV6-6 to TRBJ1-5; 9 bases map to TRBD1. V shed 2 bases, J shed 6 bases, and the junction held 5 bases outside the gene matches. The CDR3 loop spans 15 amino acids. Germline V lookup: CDR1 MNHNY, CDR2 SVGAGI (reference sequence). CDR3 sequence: CASSYRTGVGQPQHF. The DNA for the CDR3 is TGTGCCAGCAGTTACCGGACAGGGGTGGGTCAGCCCCAGCATTTT.

The rearrangement joins TRBV13 to TRBJ2-3; D is unclear. Trimming removed 2 bases from V and 1 base from J, with 13 bases in between. The CDR3 consists of 16 residues. Germline values: CDR1 PRHDT, CDR2 FYEKMQ (reference sequence). The CDR3 nucleotides read TGTGCCAGCAGCTTATTTAGTCCCCTTGGCACAGATACGCAGTATTTT. Translating it yields CASSLFSPLGTDTQYF.

The chain couples TRBV7-2 to TRBJ2-7; 8 bases map to TRBD2. The germline gives CDR1 SGHTA, CDR2 FQGNSA. V gave up 5 bases and J gave up 3 bases; unmatched junction bases: 6. The length of the CDR3 is 14 residues. Here the CDR3 reads CASSEGLGYYEQYF. For the CDR3, the DNA is TGTGCCAGCAGCGAGGGACTAGGCTACTACGAGCAGTACTTC.